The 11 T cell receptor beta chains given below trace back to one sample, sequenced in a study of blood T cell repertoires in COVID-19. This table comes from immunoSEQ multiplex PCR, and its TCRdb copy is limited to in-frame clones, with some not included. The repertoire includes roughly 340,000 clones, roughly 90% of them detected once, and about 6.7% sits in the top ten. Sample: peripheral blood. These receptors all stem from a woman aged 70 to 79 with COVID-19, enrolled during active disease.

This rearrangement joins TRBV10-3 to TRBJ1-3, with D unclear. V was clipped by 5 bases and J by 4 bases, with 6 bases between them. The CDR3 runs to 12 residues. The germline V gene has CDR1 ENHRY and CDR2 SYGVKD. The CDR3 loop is CAISTQGNTIYF. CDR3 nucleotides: TGTGCCATCAGTACACAGGGAAACACCATATATTTT.

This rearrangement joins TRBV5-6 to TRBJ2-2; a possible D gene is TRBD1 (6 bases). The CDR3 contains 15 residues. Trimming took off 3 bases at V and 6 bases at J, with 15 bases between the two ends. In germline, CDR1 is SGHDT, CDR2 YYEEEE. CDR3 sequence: CASSYPLQGPGELFF. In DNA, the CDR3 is TGTGCCAGCAGCTATCCCCTACAGGGTCCCGGGGAGCTGTTTTTT.

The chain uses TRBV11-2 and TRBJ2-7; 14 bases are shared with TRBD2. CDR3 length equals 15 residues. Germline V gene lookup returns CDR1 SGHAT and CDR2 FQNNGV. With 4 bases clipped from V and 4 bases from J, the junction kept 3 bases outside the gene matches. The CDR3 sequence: CASSSRTSGGYEQYF. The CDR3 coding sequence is TGTGCCAGCAGCTCTAGGACTAGCGGGGGGTACGAGCAGTACTTC. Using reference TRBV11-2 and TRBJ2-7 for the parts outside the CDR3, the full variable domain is EAGVAQSPRYKIIEKRQSVAFWCNPISGHATLYWYQQILGQGPKLLIQFQNNGVVDDSQLPKDRFSAERLKGVDSTLKIQPAKLEDSAVYLCASSSRTSGGYEQYFGPGTRLTVT.

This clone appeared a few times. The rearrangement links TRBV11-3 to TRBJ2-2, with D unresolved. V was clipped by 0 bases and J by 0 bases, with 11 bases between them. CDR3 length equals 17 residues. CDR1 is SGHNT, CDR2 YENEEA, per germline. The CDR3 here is CASSLDLTESNTGELFF. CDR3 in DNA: TGTGCCAGCAGCTTAGATCTTACAGAGTCGAACACCGGGGAGCTGTTTTTT.

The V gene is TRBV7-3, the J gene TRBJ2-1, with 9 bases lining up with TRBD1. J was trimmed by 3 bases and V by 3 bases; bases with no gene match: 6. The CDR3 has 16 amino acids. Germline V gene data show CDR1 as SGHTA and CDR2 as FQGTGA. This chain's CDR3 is CASSFKGQGHYNEQFF. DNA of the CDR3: TGTGCCAGCAGCTTCAAAGGACAGGGGCACTACAATGAGCAGTTCTTC.

The CDR3: CASSPPGLAGRDTQYF. CDR3 sequence (DNA): TGTGCCAGCTCACCCCCGGGACTAGCGGGGAGAGATACGCAGTATTTT. The rearrangement links TRBV18 to TRBJ2-3; 13 nucleotides agree with TRBD2. V gave up 3 bases and J gave up 5 bases; unmatched junction bases: 5. The germline V gene encodes CDR1 KGHSH and CDR2 LQKENI. CDR3 length: 16 amino acids.

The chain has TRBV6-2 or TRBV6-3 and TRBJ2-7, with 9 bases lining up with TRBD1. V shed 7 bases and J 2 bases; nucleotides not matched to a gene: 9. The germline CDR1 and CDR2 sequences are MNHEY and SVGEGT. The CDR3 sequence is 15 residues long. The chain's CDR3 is CASTPRGQGTYEQYF. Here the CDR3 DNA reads TGTGCCAGCACCCCACGGGGACAGGGCACCTACGAGCAGTACTTC.

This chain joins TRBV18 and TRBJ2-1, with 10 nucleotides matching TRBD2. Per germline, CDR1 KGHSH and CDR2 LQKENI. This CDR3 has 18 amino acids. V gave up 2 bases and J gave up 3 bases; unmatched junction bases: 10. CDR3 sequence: CASSPAGTSAYGYNEQFF. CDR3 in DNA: TGTGCCAGCTCACCAGCTGGGACTAGCGCCTACGGCTACAATGAGCAGTTCTTC.

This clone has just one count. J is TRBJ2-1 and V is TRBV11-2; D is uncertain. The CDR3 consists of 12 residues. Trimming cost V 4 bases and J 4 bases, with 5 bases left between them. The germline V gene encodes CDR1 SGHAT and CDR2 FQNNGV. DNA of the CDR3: TGTGCCAGCAGCTCTACGTACAATGAGCAGTTCTTC. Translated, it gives CASSSTYNEQFF. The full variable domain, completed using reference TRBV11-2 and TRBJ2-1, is EAGVAQSPRYKIIEKRQSVAFWCNPISGHATLYWYQQILGQGPKLLIQFQNNGVVDDSQLPKDRFSAERLKGVDSTLKIQPAKLEDSAVYLCASSSTYNEQFFGPGTRLTVL.

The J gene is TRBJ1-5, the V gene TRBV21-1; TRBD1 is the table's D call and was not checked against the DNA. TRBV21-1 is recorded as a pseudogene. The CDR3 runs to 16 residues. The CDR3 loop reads CASSRGRAAGDQPQHF. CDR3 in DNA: TGTGCCAGCAGCAGAGGAAGAGCGGCAGGGGACCAGCCCCAGCATTTT.

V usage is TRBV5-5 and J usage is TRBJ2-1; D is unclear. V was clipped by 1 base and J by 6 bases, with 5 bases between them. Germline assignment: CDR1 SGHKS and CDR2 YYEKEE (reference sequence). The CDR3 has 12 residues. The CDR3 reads CASSLYTNEQFF. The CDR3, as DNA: TGTGCCAGCAGCTTGTACACCAATGAGCAGTTCTTC. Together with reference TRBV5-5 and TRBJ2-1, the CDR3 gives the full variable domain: DAGVTQSPTHLIKTRGQQVTLRCSPISGHKSVSWYQQVLGQGPQFIFQYYEKEERGRGNFPDRFSARQFPNYSSELNVNALLLGDSALYLCASSLYTNEQFFGPGTRLTVL.